Presented here are 12 T cell receptor beta chains from one specimen sequenced in a study of T cells after yellow fever vaccination. TCRdb reprocessed the 5' RACE reads via MiXCR and lists one record per CDR3 protein. There are some 560,000 distinct CDR3 sequences in the sample; roughly 19% occur only once, and roughly an eighth lies in the top ten. Sequenced here: PBMCs, sampled 15 days after the yellow fever booster vaccination. The receptor source for this set is a young man who received the YFV17D yellow fever vaccine.

This clonotype was counted between two and nine times. The rearrangement joins TRBV12-3 or TRBV12-4 to TRBJ1-1; no reliable D call. The CDR3 runs to 10 residues. V was pared by 4 bases and J by 11 bases, with 8 bases between. This chain's CDR3 is CASSSGRAFF. The CDR3 nucleotides are TGTGCCAGCAGTTCCGGCCGGGCTTTCTTT.

The chain is built from TRBV29-1 and TRBJ2-7; 13 bases are a match to TRBD2. Per the germline V gene, CDR1 is SQVTM and CDR2 is ANQGSEA. V was pared by 7 bases and J by 5 bases, with 14 bases of the junction left unmatched. This CDR3 is built from 16 residues. Here the CDR3 reads CSAGRWTSGSKHEQYF. For the CDR3, the DNA is TGCAGCGCTGGAAGATGGACTAGCGGGAGTAAACACGAGCAGTACTTC.

The V and J genes are TRBV7-2 and TRBJ2-3, with D uncertain. The V gene lost 10 bases and the J gene lost 1 base, with 12 bases spanning the gap. The V gene's germline CDR1 is SGHTA and CDR2 FQGNSA. CDR3 length: 13 amino acids. In DNA, the CDR3 is TGTGCCACCAACCGAAGGGGCACAGATACGCAGTATTTT. Translating it yields CATNRRGTDTQYF.

This clonotype was seen more than once but under ten times. The chain has TRBV23-1 and TRBJ2-7, with D hard to call. TRBV23-1 is noted as an ORF with a role that remains uncertain. Trimming left V 0 bases short and J 3 bases short, with 6 bases between. The CDR3 is 13 amino acids. CDR3 DNA sequence: TGCGCCAGCAGTCAATCAACTCTCTACGAGCAGTACTTC. Amino acids: CASSQSTLYEQYF.

The sample holds a few counts of this clonotype. The J gene is TRBJ2-7, the V gene TRBV27; D gene uncertain. The CDR3 runs to 12 residues. Trimming took 6 bases from V and 5 from J, leaving 11 bases between them. The germline CDR1 and CDR2 sequences are MNHEY and SMNVEV (reference sequence). The CDR3 sequence: CASSPFGDEQYF. The DNA for the CDR3 is TGTGCCAGCAGCCCCTTCGGAGACGAGCAGTACTTC.

The rearrangement uses TRBV12-3 or TRBV12-4 and TRBJ2-2, with 11 bases identical to TRBD2. V shed 6 bases, J shed 5 bases, and the junction held 14 bases outside the gene matches. The CDR3 is made up of 18 amino acids. The CDR3 DNA reads TGTGCCAGCAGGGCTACGGCCGGGACTAGCGGTAGGACCGGGGAGCTGTTTTTT. Its protein product is CASRATAGTSGRTGELFF.

The CDR3 region is CASSSPGSGQGATYNEQFF. The DNA of the CDR3 is TGTGCCAGCAGCTCTCCCGGATCGGGACAGGGGGCAACCTACAATGAGCAGTTCTTC. The chain links TRBV7-8 to TRBJ2-1; 12 bases align to TRBD1. CDR3 length: 19 amino acids. J was trimmed by 2 bases and V by 4 bases; bases with no gene match: 12. Germline V lookup: CDR1 SGHVS, CDR2 FQNEAQ.

V and J are TRBV18 and TRBJ2-6; D is uncertain. This CDR3 comprises 16 residues. Trimming took 6 bases from V and 0 from J, leaving 12 bases between them. Germline CDR1 is KGHSH and CDR2 is LQKENI. As DNA, the CDR3 is TGTGCCAGCTCGTCCGCGTACAGCTCTGGGGCCAACGTCCTGACTTTC. Protein sequence: CASSSAYSSGANVLTF.

This clonotype was recorded a few times. The CDR3 is CSGAEYNEQFF. CDR3 DNA sequence: TGCAGTGGAGCGGAATACAATGAGCAGTTCTTC. V and J are TRBV20-1 and TRBJ2-1, with a weak D call TRBD2 (5 bases). Between the trimmed V and J ends, which lost 7 bases and 4 bases, there was a span of 8 bases. This CDR3 spans 11 amino acids. CDR1 and CDR2 from the germline V gene are DFQATT and SNEGSKA (reference sequence).

This clonotype showed up just once. V and J are TRBV6-1 and TRBJ2-5; D is uncertain. V was pared by 8 bases and J by 4 bases, with 14 bases between. Germline assignment: CDR1 MNHNS and CDR2 SASEGT. This CDR3 is built from 13 residues. The CDR3 DNA is TGTGCCAGCCTTTCACCCTCGACAGAGACCCAGTACTTC. Its translation: CASLSPSTETQYF.

This chain connects TRBV2 to TRBJ1-2; 7 positions match TRBD1. Looked up from germline, CDR1 is SNHLY and CDR2 is FYNNEI. V lost 3 bases to trimming and J lost 5 bases; unmatched junction nucleotides: 6. The CDR3 contains 14 residues. CDR3 sequence (DNA): TGTGCCAGCAGTGACTTGGCAGGGGGGTATGGCTACACCTTC. Translation: CASSDLAGGYGYTF.

This clonotype was observed a handful of times. V and J are TRBV3-1 and TRBJ2-3; 7 nucleotides line up with TRBD2. The CDR3 is 14 residues long. Per the germline V gene, CDR1 is LGHDT and CDR2 is YNNKEL (reference sequence). The V segment lost 8 bases and the J segment 1 base; nucleotides outside the gene matches: 6. DNA of the CDR3: TGTGCCAGCGGTCCTCTAGCGGGCACAGATACGCAGTATTTT. Its protein is CASGPLAGTDTQYF.